The present entry profiles one TCR beta chain with its context. The target antigen is unknown. This record belongs to a study of cytomegalovirus exposure and HLA in healthy donors. Regarding the study as a whole: Prior analysis indicated that the majority of TCR beta V segments exhibited productivity approximately 87% or approximately 30% of the time. Among immune exposure information, only CMV serostatus was available.

The CDR3 has 17 amino acids. Per germline, CDR1 SGHDT and CDR2 YYEEEE. Trimming cost V 4 bases and J 0 bases; bases outside gene matches: 4. This PCR relied on a set of 60 Vbeta primers and 13 Jbeta primers. The data were produced by immunoSEQ multiplex PCR, yet TCRdb's version contains in-frame clones alone and is incomplete. The sample yields under 200,000 clones, about 81% seen once. The sequence derives from a woman between 18 and 29 years old in good health and CMV-seronegative. The V gene is TRBV5-6, the J gene TRBJ2-6, with 10 bases fitting TRBD1. Sequenced material: PBMCs. The CDR3 nucleotides read TGTGCCAGCAGCAGGGACAGGGGCCTCTCTGGGGCCAACGTCCTGACTTTC. It translates to CASSRDRGLSGANVLTF.